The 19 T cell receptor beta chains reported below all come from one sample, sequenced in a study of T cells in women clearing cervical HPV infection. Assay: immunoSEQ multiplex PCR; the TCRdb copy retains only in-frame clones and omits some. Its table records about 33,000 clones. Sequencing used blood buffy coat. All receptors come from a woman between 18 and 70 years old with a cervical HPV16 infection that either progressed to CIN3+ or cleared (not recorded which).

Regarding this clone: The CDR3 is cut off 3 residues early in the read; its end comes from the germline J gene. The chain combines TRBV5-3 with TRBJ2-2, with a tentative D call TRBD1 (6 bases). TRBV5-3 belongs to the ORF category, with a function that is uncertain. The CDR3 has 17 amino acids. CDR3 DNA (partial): TGTGCCAGAAGCTTGGCCACCAGGGGAGCAACTAATGAAAAG. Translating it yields CARSLATRGATNEK. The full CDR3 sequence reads CARSLATRGATNEKLFF.

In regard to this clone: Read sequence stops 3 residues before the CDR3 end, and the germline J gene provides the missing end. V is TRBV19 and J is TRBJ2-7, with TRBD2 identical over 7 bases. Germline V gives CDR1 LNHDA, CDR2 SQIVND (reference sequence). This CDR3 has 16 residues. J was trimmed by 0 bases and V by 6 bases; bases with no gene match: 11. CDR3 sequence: CASSPAGGTISYEQYF. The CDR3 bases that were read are TGTGCCAGTAGCCCCGCCGGCGGGACTATCTCCTACGAG.

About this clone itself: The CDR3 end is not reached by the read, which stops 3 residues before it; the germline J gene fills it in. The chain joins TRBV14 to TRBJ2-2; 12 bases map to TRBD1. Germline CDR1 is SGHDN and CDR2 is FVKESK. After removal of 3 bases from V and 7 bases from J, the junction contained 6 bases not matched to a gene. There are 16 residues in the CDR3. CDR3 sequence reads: CASSHTGTGGFGELFF. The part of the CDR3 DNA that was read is TGTGCCAGCAGCCATACCGGGACAGGGGGCTTCGGGGAG.

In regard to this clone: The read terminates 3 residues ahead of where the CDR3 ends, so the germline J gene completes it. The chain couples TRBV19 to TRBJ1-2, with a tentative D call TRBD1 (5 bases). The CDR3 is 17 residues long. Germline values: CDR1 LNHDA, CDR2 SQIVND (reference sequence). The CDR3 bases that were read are TGTGCCAGTAGTACGGAGAGTATCCGGACATCGTACAATGAC. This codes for CASSTESIRTSYND. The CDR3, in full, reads CASSTESIRTSYNDYTF.

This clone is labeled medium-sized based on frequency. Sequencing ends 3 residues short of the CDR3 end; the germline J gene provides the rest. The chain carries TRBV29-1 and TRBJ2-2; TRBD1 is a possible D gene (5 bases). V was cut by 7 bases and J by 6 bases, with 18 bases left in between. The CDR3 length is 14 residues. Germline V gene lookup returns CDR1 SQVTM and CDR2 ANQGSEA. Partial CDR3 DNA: TGCAGCGCCCTTCTCGACAGTCTGGCCGGGGAG. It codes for CSALLDSLAGE. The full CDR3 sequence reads CSALLDSLAGELFF.

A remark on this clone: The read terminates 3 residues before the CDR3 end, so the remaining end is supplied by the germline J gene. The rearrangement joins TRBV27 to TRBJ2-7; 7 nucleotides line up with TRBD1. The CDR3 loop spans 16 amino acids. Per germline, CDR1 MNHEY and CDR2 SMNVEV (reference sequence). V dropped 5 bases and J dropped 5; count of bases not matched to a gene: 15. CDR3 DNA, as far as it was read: TGTGCCAGCAGTCCCAGTTTCGGGACAGAGAGGAACGAG. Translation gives CASSPSFGTERNE. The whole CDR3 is CASSPSFGTERNEQYF.

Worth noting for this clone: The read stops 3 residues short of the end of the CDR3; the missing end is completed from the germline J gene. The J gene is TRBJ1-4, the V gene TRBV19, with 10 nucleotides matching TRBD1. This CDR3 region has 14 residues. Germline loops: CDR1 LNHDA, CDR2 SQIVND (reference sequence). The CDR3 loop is CASSNRDRGSPLFF. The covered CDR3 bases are TGTGCCAGTAGTAACCGGGACAGGGGATCACCA.

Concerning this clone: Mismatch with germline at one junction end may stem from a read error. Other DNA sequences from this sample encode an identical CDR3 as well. CDR3 bases read: TGTGCCAGCCGGGACAGGACCTCTGGAAACACA. Translation gives CASRDRTSGNT. The full CDR3 reads CASRDRTSGNTIYF. V is TRBV19 and J is TRBJ1-3; 8 nucleotides match TRBD1. From the germline J gene comes the end of the CDR3, since the read stops 3 residues before it. Germline assignment: CDR1 LNHDA and CDR2 SQIVND (reference sequence). The CDR3 has 14 residues.

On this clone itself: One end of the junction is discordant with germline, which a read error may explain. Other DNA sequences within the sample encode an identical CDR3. Partial CDR3 DNA: TGTGCCAGTGCAACCGGGACAGGAGGAAACACG. This sequence encodes CASATGTGGNT. The entire CDR3 protein is CASATGTGGNTIYF. V usage is TRBV19 and J usage is TRBJ1-3; 8 positions match TRBD1. The read falls 3 residues short of the CDR3 end, and the missing part is taken from the germline J gene. Looked up from germline, CDR1 is LNHDA and CDR2 is SQIVND (reference sequence). This CDR3 contains 14 residues. The full variable domain, its missing parts supplied by reference TRBV19 and TRBJ1-3, is DGGITQSPKYLFRKEGQNVTLSCEQNLNHDAMYWYRQDPGQGLRLIYYSQIVNDFQKGDIAEGYSVSREKKESFPLTVTSAQKNPTAFYLCASATGTGGNTIYFGEGSWLTVV.

CDR3 DNA (partial): TGTGCCAGCAGGGAGGGGTCCTACGAG. It translates to CASREGSYE. The entire CDR3 is CASREGSYEQYF. J is TRBJ2-7 and V is TRBV2, with a tentative D call TRBD2 (6 bases). The sequence runs out 3 residues before the end of the CDR3; the remainder is reconstructed from the germline J gene. Germline V gene sequence: CDR1 SNHLY, CDR2 FYNNEI. Trimming took 6 bases from V and 1 from J, leaving 7 bases between them. The CDR3 length is 12 residues.

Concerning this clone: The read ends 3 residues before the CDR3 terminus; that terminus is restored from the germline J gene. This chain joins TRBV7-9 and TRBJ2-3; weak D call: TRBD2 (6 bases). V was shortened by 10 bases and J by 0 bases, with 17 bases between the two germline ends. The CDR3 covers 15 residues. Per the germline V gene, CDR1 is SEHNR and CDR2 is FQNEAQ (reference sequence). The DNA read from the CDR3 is TGTGCCACCGCCGGCGGTGGGGGGAGCACAGATACG. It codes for CATAGGGGSTDT. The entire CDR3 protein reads CATAGGGGSTDTQYF.

The part of the CDR3 DNA that was read is TGTGCCAGCAGCCCTAGTTCTCGGATTGGTGATGCACCC. This codes for CASSPSSRIGDAP. The full CDR3 is CASSPSSRIGDAPLHF. The V and J genes are TRBV7-6 and TRBJ1-6; D gene unclear. The read finishes 3 residues shy of the CDR3 end, and the germline J gene is used to complete it. V was clipped by 5 bases and J by 11 bases, with 22 bases between them. This CDR3 region has 16 residues. Looked up from germline, CDR1 is SGHVS and CDR2 is FNYEAQ.

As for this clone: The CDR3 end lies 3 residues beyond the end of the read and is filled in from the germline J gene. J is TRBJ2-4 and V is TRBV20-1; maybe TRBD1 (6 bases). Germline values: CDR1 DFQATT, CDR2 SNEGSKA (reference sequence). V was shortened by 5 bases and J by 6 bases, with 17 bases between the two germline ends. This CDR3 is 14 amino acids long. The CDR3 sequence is CSAYTGHGTNIQYF. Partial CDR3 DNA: TGCAGTGCTTATACAGGGCACGGAACAAACATT.

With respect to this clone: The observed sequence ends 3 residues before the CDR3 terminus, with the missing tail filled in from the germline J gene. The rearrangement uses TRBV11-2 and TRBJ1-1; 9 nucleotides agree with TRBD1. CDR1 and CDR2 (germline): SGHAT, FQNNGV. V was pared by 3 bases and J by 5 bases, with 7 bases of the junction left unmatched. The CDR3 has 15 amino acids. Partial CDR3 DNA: TGTGCCAGCAGCTTCAGTGGGACAGGGAAGACTGAA. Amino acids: CASSFSGTGKTE. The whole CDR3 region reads CASSFSGTGKTEAFF.

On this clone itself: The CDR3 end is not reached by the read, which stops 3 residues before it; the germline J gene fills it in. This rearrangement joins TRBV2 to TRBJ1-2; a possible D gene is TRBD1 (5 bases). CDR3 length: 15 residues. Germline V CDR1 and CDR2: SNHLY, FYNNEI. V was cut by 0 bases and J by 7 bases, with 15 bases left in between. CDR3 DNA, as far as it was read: TGTGCCAGCAGTGAAGCGCCGTGGGGGGTGGTTGGC. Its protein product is CASSEAPWGVVG. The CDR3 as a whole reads CASSEAPWGVVGYTF.

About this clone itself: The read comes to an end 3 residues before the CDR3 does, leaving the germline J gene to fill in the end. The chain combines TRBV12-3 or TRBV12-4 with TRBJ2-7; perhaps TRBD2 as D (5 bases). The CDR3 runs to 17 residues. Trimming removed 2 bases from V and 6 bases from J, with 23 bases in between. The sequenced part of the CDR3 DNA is TGTGCCAGCAGTTTAACCCTCTACGGAGGACGGGGTACCGAG. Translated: CASSLTLYGGRGTE. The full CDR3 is CASSLTLYGGRGTEQYF.

The CDR3: CAWSVRDRGKETQYF. CDR3 DNA, as far as it was read: TGTGCCTGGAGTGTACGGGACAGGGGCAAAGAGACC. The chain couples TRBV30 to TRBJ2-5, with TRBD1 matching 10 bases. The missing CDR3 end, 3 residues past where the read stops, is filled in from the germline J gene. The CDR3 contains 15 residues. The V segment lost 0 bases and the J segment 3 bases; nucleotides outside the gene matches: 4. The germline CDR1 and CDR2 sequences are GTSNPN and SVGIG (reference sequence).

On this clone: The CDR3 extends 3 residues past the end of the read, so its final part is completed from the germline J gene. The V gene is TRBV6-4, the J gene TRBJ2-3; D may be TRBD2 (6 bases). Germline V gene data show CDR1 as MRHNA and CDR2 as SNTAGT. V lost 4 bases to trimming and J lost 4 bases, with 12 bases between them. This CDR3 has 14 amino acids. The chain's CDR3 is CASSVDYPADTQYF. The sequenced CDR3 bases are TGTGCCAGCAGTGTGGACTACCCCGCAGATACG.

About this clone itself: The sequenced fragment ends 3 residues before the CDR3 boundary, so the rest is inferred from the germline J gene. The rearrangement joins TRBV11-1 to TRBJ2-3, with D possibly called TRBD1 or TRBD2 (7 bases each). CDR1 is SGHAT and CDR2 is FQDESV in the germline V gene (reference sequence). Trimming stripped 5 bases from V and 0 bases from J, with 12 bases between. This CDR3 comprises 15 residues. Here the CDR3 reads CASSQGEGSTDTQYF. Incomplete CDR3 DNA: TGTGCCAGCAGCCAGGGGGAGGGAAGCACAGATACG.